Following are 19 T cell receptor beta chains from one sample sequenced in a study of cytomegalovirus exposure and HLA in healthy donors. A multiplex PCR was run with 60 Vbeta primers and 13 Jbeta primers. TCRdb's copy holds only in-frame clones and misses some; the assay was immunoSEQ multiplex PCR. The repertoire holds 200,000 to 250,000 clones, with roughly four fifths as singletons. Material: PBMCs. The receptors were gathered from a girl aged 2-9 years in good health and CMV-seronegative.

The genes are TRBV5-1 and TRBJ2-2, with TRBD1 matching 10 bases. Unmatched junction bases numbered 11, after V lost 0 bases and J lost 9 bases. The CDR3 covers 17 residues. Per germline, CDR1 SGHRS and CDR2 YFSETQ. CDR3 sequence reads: CASSLGPGTGALRELFF. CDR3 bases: TGCGCCAGCAGCTTGGGACCCGGGACAGGGGCGTTGCGGGAGCTGTTTTTT.

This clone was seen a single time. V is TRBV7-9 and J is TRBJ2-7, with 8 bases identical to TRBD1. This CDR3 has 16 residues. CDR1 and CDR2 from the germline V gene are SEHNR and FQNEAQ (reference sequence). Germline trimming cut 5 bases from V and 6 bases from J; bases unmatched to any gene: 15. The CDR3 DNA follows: TGTGCCAGCAGCGAGTCCTTCCGACAGGGGAAGGGCGAGCAGTACTTC. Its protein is CASSESFRQGKGEQYF. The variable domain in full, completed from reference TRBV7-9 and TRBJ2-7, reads DTGVSQNPRHKITKRGQNVTFRCDPISEHNRLYWYRQTLGQGPEFLTYFQNEAQLEKSRLLSDRFSAERPKGSFSTLEIQRTEQGDSAMYLCASSESFRQGKGEQYFGPGTRLTVT.

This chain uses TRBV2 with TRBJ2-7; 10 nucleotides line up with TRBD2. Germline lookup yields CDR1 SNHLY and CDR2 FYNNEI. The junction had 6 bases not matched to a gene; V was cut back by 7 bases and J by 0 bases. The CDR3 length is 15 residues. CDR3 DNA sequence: TGTGCCAGCATTCAAACTAGCGGGGCCTCCTACGAGCAGTACTTC. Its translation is CASIQTSGASYEQYF.

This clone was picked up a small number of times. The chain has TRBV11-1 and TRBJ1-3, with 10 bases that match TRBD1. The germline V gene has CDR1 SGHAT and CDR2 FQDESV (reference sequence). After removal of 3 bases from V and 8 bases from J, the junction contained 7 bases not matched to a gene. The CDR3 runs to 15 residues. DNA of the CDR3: TGTGCCAGCAGCTTCTCCGGGACAGGGGTGGACACCATATATTTT. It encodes CASSFSGTGVDTIYF.

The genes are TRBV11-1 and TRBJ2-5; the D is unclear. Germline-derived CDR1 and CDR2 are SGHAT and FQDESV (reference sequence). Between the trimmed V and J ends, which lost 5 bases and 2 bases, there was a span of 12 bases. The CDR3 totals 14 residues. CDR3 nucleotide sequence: TGTGCCAGCAGCCATTTCGGTGCACAAGAGACCCAGTACTTC. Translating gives CASSHFGAQETQYF.

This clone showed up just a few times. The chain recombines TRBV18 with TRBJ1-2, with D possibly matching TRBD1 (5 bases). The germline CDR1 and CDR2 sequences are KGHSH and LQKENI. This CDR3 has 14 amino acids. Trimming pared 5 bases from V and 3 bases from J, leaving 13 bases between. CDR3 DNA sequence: TGTGCCAGCTCATCAGGGTCATTTTACTATGGCTACACCTTC. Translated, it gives CASSSGSFYYGYTF. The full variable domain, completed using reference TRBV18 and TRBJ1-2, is NAGVMQNPRHLVRRRGQEARLRCSPMKGHSHVYWYRQLPEEGLKFMVYLQKENIIDESGMPKERFSAEFPKEGPSILRIQQVVRGDSAAYFCASSSGSFYYGYTFGSGTRLTVV.

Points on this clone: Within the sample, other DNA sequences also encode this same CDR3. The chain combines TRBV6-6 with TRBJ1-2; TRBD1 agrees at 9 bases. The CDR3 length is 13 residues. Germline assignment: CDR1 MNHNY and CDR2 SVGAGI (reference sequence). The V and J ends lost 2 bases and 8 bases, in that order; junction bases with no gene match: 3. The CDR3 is CASSYDRGGGYTF. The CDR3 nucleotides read TGTGCCAGCAGTTACGACAGGGGGGGCGGCTACACCTTC.

CDR3: CASRDSLNSPLHF. The CDR3 coding sequence is TGCGCCAGCAGGGACAGTTTGAATTCACCCCTCCACTTT. V gene TRBV10-1 combines with J gene TRBJ1-6, with D perhaps matching TRBD1 (6 bases). Trimming cost V 6 bases and J 7 bases, with 10 bases left between them. This CDR3 is 13 amino acids long. Germline-derived CDR1 and CDR2 are WNHNN and SYGVQD (reference sequence).

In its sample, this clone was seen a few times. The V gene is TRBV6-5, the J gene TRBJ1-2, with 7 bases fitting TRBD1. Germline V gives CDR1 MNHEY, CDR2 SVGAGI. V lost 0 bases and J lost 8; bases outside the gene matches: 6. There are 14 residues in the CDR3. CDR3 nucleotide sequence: TGTGCCAGCAGTTACTCGCAGGGGGTCCGAGGCTACACCTTC. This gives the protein CASSYSQGVRGYTF.

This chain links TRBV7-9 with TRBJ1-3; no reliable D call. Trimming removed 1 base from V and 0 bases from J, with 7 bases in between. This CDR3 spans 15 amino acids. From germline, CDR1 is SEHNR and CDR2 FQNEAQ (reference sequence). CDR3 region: CASSLVEGSGNTIYF. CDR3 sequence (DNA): TGTGCCAGCAGCTTAGTCGAGGGCTCTGGAAACACCATATATTTT.

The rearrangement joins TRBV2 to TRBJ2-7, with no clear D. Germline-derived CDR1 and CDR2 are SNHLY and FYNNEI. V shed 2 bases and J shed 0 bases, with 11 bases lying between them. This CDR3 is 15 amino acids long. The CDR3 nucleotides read TGTGCCAGCAGTGAATCTTACGGTAGCTCCTACGAGCAGTACTTC. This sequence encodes CASSESYGSSYEQYF.

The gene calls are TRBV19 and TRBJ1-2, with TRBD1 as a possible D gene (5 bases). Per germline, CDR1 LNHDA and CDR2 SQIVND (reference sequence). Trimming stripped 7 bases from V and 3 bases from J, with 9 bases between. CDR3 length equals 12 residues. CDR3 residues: CASMGGYYGYTF. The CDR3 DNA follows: TGTGCCAGTATGGGGGGATACTATGGCTACACCTTC.

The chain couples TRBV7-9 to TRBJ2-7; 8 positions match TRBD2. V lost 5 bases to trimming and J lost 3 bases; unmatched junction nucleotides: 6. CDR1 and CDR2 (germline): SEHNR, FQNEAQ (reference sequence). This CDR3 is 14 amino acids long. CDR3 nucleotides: TGTGCCAGCAGCCGGGGGGGGGACTTCTACGAGCAGTACTTC. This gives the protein CASSRGGDFYEQYF.

CDR3 sequence reads: CASSGNIRGGDGYTF. The DNA for the CDR3 is TGTGCCAGCAGTGGAAACATCCGGGGGGGCGATGGCTACACCTTC. This sequence joins TRBV2 and TRBJ1-2; weak D call: TRBD1 (6 bases). Looked up from germline, CDR1 is SNHLY and CDR2 is FYNNEI. With 4 bases removed from V and 6 bases from J, the gap between germline ends came to 18 bases. This CDR3 is 15 amino acids long.

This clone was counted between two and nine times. CDR3 region: CASSELQGYEQYF. CDR3 DNA: TGTGCCAGCAGTGAACTCCAGGGGTACGAGCAGTACTTC. V gene TRBV25-1 combines with J gene TRBJ2-7; perhaps TRBD1 as D (6 bases). CDR3 length: 13 residues. CDR1 MGHDK and CDR2 SYGVNS come from the germline V gene. The ends were cut back, 2 bases at V and 4 bases at J, with 9 bases in the middle.

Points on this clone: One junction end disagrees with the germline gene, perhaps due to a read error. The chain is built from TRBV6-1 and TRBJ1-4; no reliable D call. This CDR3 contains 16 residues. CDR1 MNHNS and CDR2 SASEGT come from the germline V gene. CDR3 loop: CASSETSGLTIEKLFF. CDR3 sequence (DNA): TGTGCCAGCAGTGAAACGAGTGGACTTACTATTGAAAAACTGTTTTTT.

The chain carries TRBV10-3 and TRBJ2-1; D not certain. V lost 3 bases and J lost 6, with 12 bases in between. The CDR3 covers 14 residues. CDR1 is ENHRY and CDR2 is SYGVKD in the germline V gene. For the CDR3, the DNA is TGTGCCATCAGTGATAACACCGCCAGCAATGAGCAGTTCTTC. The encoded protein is CAISDNTASNEQFF.

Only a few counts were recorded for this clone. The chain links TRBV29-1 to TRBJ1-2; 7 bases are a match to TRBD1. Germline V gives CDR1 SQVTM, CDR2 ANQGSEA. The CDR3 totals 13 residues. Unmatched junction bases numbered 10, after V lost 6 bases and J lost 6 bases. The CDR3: CSVGQPFRDGYTF. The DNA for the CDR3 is TGCAGCGTGGGACAGCCCTTTAGGGATGGCTACACCTTC.

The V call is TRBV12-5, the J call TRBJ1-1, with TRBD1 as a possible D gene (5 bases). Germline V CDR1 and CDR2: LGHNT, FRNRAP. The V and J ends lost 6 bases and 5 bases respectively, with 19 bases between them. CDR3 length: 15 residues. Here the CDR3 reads CASGSGAMIGTEAFF. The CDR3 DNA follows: TGTGCTAGTGGGTCTGGGGCGATGATAGGTACTGAAGCTTTCTTT. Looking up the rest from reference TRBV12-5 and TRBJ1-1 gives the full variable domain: DARVTQTPRHKVTEMGQEVTMRCQPILGHNTVFWYRQTMMQGLELLAYFRNRAPLDDSGMPKDRFSAEMPDATLATLKIQPSEPRDSAVYFCASGSGAMIGTEAFFGQGTRLTVV.